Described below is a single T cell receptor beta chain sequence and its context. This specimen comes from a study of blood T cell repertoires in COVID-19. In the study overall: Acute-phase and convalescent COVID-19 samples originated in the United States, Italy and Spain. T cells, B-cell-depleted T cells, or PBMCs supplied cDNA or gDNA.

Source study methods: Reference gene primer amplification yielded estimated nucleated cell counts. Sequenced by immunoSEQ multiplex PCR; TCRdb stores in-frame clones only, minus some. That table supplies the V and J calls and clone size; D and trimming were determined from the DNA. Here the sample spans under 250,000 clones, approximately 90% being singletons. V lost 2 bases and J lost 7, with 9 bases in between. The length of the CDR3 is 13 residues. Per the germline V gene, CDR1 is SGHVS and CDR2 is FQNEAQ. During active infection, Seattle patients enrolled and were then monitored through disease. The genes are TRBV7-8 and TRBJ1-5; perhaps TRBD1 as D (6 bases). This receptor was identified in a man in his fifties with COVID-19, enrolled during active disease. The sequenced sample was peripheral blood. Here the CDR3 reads CASSLYREQPQHF. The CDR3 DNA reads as TGTGCCAGCAGCTTATACAGGGAACAGCCCCAGCATTTT.